The 27 T cell receptor beta chains below all came from one sample that was sequenced in a study of T cell repertoires in cytomegalovirus infection. TCRdb reanalysed the reads using MiXCR and keeps one entry per CDR3 protein. The sample consists of 110,000 to 150,000 distinct CDR3 sequences, about 6.5% of them appearing once. Sequencing was performed on PBMCs. Receptor source: a human donor in good health (CMV status not recorded). Some clones in this sample may be carry-over from other donors' samples.

This clonotype was recorded at least ten times. J is TRBJ2-2 and V is TRBV4-3; no clear D gene. CDR3 size: 15 residues. In germline, CDR1 is LGHNA, CDR2 YSLEER. V lost 2 bases and J lost 3, with 10 bases in between. The CDR3 loop is CASSQSDHYTGELFF. The CDR3 coding sequence is TGCGCCAGCAGCCAATCGGACCACTACACCGGGGAGCTGTTTTTT.

This clonotype occurred many times. The CDR3 sequence: CASSLNIFSTEAFF. The DNA for the CDR3 is TGTGCCAGCAGCTTAAACATATTCTCCACTGAAGCTTTCTTT. The gene calls are TRBV11-2 and TRBJ1-1; D gene uncertain. Looked up from germline, CDR1 is SGHAT and CDR2 is FQNNGV. The CDR3 extends over 14 amino acids. The V gene lost 2 bases and the J gene lost 4 bases, with 11 bases spanning the gap.

The rearrangement joins TRBV19 to TRBJ2-7; tentative D call: TRBD2 (6 bases). The CDR3 length is 13 residues. Germline CDR1 reads LNHDA; CDR2 reads SQIVND (reference sequence). V was shortened by 10 bases and J by 4 bases, with 17 bases between the two germline ends. The CDR3 spells CATSAGSGYEQYF. DNA for the CDR3: TGTGCCACCTCGGCGGGGTCCGGGTACGAGCAGTACTTC.

This clonotype was seen many times. The genes are TRBV5-4 and TRBJ2-5; the D gene is possibly TRBD2 (7 bases). V was shortened by 6 bases and J by 1 base, with 16 bases between the two germline ends. In germline, CDR1 is SGHNT, CDR2 YYREEE (reference sequence). The CDR3 is 15 residues long. CDR3 region: CASTMGGGRQETQYF. The CDR3 DNA sequence: TGTGCCAGCACTATGGGGGGGGGCCGCCAAGAGACCCAGTACTTC.

This clonotype was seen more than once but under ten times. The rearrangement links TRBV29-1 to TRBJ1-1; no firm D call. CDR3 length equals 13 residues. Germline lookup yields CDR1 SQVTM and CDR2 ANQGSEA. The V end was cut by 4 bases, the J end by 7 bases, with 16 bases between. This chain's CDR3 is CSVASTASGEAFF. The DNA of the CDR3 is TGCAGCGTTGCTTCGACCGCATCGGGTGAAGCTTTCTTT.

This clonotype was seen a handful of times. The J gene is TRBJ1-5, the V gene TRBV20-1, with a tentative D call TRBD1 (6 bases). The CDR3 covers 15 residues. V was trimmed by 3 bases and J by 4 bases, leaving 16 bases between them. Germline CDR1 reads DFQATT; CDR2 reads SNEGSKA (reference sequence). CDR3 loop: CSARPGGAGNQPQHF. DNA of the CDR3: TGCAGTGCTAGGCCCGGGGGGGCTGGGAATCAGCCCCAGCATTTT.

The table lists this clonotype with many counts. V usage is TRBV25-1 and J usage is TRBJ2-7, with 13 bases matching TRBD2. CDR1 and CDR2 from the germline V gene are MGHDK and SYGVNS. The CDR3 runs to 16 residues. The V and J ends lost 4 bases and 2 bases, in that order; junction bases with no gene match: 5. CDR3 loop: CASSGGLAGTAYEQYF. DNA for the CDR3: TGTGCCAGCAGTGGGGGACTAGCGGGGACCGCCTACGAGCAGTACTTC.

This clonotype was recorded many times. The rearrangement links TRBV7-7 to TRBJ2-5; D not resolved. CDR1 and CDR2 from the germline V gene are SSHAT and FNYEAQ (reference sequence). The V end was cut by 5 bases, the J end by 2 bases, with 24 bases between. This CDR3 comprises 18 residues. CDR3 DNA: TGTGCCAGCAGCCCACGCCGGGCTTACACGGACCGACAAGAGACCCAGTACTTC. This encodes CASSPRRAYTDRQETQYF.

This clonotype was seen many times. The V gene is TRBV29-1, the J gene TRBJ1-3, with 7 bases that match TRBD1. The V gene end was trimmed by 7 bases and the J gene end by 4 bases; junction bases not matched to a gene: 7. This CDR3 is 13 amino acids long. The germline gives CDR1 SQVTM, CDR2 ANQGSEA. The CDR3 DNA follows: TGCAGCGACGGGGACAGTCCAGGAAACACCATATATTTT. Its translation: CSDGDSPGNTIYF.

The CDR3 reads CASSDRGKSNEKLFF. The CDR3 DNA follows: TGTGCCAGCAGCGACAGGGGGAAATCTAATGAAAAACTGTTTTTT. The chain recombines TRBV3-1 with TRBJ1-4; TRBD1 matches at 9 bases. The CDR3 extends over 15 amino acids. Germline loops: CDR1 LGHDT, CDR2 YNNKEL (reference sequence). The ends lost 5 bases at V and 3 bases at J; junction bases unmatched: 4.

This chain uses TRBV28 with TRBJ2-4; unclear D gene. Germline V gives CDR1 MDHEN, CDR2 SYDVKM. There are 13 residues in the CDR3. V gave up 6 bases and J gave up 0 bases, with 6 bases separating them. CDR3 bases: TGTGCCAGCAGCCCTTTAGCCAAAAACATTCAGTACTTC. Amino acids: CASSPLAKNIQYF.

The CDR3 protein is CASSLIQGASYEQYF. Here the CDR3 DNA reads TGTGCCAGCAGCTTAATCCAGGGGGCTTCCTACGAGCAGTACTTC. This chain connects TRBV7-9 to TRBJ2-7, with 8 bases fitting TRBD1. This CDR3 has 15 amino acids. Germline V CDR1 and CDR2: SEHNR, FQNEAQ (reference sequence). V dropped 2 bases and J dropped 1; count of bases not matched to a gene: 4.

The chain uses TRBV12-3 or TRBV12-4 and TRBJ1-2, with 10 bases matching TRBD1. This CDR3 is built from 15 residues. J was trimmed by 5 bases and V by 6 bases; bases with no gene match: 9. The CDR3 loop reads CASSPGDRGLYGYTF. In DNA form, the CDR3 reads TGTGCCAGCAGCCCGGGGGACAGGGGATTGTATGGCTACACCTTC.

This clonotype was seen many times. This rearrangement joins TRBV7-2 to TRBJ2-7, with D perhaps matching TRBD1 (5 bases). This CDR3 comprises 14 residues. V was shortened by 0 bases and J by 6 bases, with 12 bases between the two germline ends. Germline loops: CDR1 SGHTA, CDR2 FQGNSA. CDR3 coding DNA: TGTGCCAGCAGCTTAGCGATCTCTAGGGGCGAGCAGTACTTC. Amino acid sequence: CASSLAISRGEQYF.

The rearrangement joins TRBV12-3 or TRBV12-4 to TRBJ1-4, with 8 nucleotides matching TRBD1. The length of the CDR3 is 16 residues. V was clipped by 6 bases and J by 0 bases; unmatched bases: 6. The CDR3 DNA sequence: TGTGCCAGCAGGAGTGACAGGGGCTCAACTAATGAAAAACTGTTTTTT. It translates to CASRSDRGSTNEKLFF.

This clonotype was counted ten times or more. The chain links TRBV7-9 to TRBJ1-2, with D tentatively TRBD1 (5 bases). CDR3 size: 15 residues. Germline V CDR1 and CDR2: SEHNR, FQNEAQ (reference sequence). The V end was cut by 5 bases, the J end by 4 bases, with 17 bases between. The DNA of the CDR3 is TGTGCCAGCAGCGATAGGGACCGAGCTTCCTATGGCTACACCTTC. Protein product: CASSDRDRASYGYTF.

This clonotype occurred many times. The chain carries TRBV7-9 and TRBJ2-7; 15 nucleotides agree with TRBD2. Per germline, CDR1 SEHNR and CDR2 FQNEAQ (reference sequence). The length of the CDR3 is 16 residues. The V segment lost 5 bases and the J segment 2 bases; nucleotides outside the gene matches: 4. The CDR3 coding sequence is TGTGCCAGCAGCCCGGGACTAGCGGGGGGCGCCTACGAGCAGTACTTC. Its protein product is CASSPGLAGGAYEQYF.

This clonotype was seen a few times. The CDR3 DNA sequence: TGTGCCAGCGCCGGGGATCCTATAGGGGAAAAACTGTTTTTT. Its translation: CASAGDPIGEKLFF. V and J are TRBV27 and TRBJ1-4; D not resolved. V was cut by 8 bases and J by 8 bases, with 18 bases left in between. Germline lookup yields CDR1 MNHEY and CDR2 SMNVEV (reference sequence). The CDR3 totals 14 residues.

This clonotype was counted only a few times. The chain links TRBV2 to TRBJ2-2; perhaps D is TRBD1 or TRBD2 (6 bases each). V shed 4 bases and J shed 2 bases, with 11 bases lying between them. The V gene's germline CDR1 is SNHLY and CDR2 FYNNEI. The CDR3 totals 15 residues. CDR3 sequence (DNA): TGTGCCAGCAGTGGCGGGACAAGAAACACCGGGGAGCTGTTTTTT. The encoded protein is CASSGGTRNTGELFF.

This clonotype has ten or more counts. The chain carries TRBV7-2 and TRBJ1-3; tentatively, D is TRBD1 (5 bases). Germline values: CDR1 SGHTA, CDR2 FQGNSA. The CDR3 is made up of 13 amino acids. Deletions cut 1 base from V and 5 bases from J, with 6 bases between. The CDR3 nucleotides read TGTGCCAGCAGCTTAGGGGGGAGAAACACCATATATTTT. It encodes CASSLGGRNTIYF.

This clonotype was counted ten times or more. The rearrangement uses TRBV7-8 and TRBJ2-5, with TRBD1 identical over 9 bases. The length of the CDR3 is 14 residues. CDR1 SGHVS and CDR2 FQNEAQ come from the germline V gene. The V gene end was trimmed by 4 bases and the J gene end by 4 bases; junction bases not matched to a gene: 4. The CDR3: CASSSRTGAETQYF. CDR3 sequence (DNA): TGTGCCAGCAGCTCACGGACAGGGGCAGAGACCCAGTACTTC.

The V call is TRBV11-2, the J call TRBJ2-6, with TRBD1 identical over 8 bases. The trim removed 3 bases at V and 5 bases at J, leaving 6 bases unmatched. Germline V CDR1 and CDR2: SGHAT, FQNNGV. The CDR3 runs 16 residues. CDR3 region: CASSFLDRVWANVLTF. The CDR3 nucleotides read TGTGCCAGCAGCTTCTTGGACAGGGTCTGGGCCAACGTCCTGACTTTC.

This clonotype came up many times. This chain links TRBV12-3 or TRBV12-4 with TRBJ1-3; D call uncertain. The V end was cut by 3 bases, the J end by 0 bases, with 6 bases between. The CDR3 totals 14 residues. For the CDR3, the DNA is TGTGCCAGCAGTTTCGCTCGCTCTGGAAACACCATATATTTT. This gives the protein CASSFARSGNTIYF.

This clonotype was picked up many times. The chain is built from TRBV7-9 and TRBJ1-5, with D tentatively TRBD1 (6 bases). Trimming took 5 bases from V and 2 from J, leaving 13 bases between them. This CDR3 spans 15 amino acids. The germline V gene has CDR1 SEHNR and CDR2 FQNEAQ (reference sequence). CDR3 nucleotide sequence: TGTGCCAGCAGCCGCGGGTCAGGGGGCAATCAGCCCCAGCATTTT. Translation: CASSRGSGGNQPQHF.

This clonotype has ten or more counts. The chain links TRBV7-2 to TRBJ2-1; D call uncertain. The V and J ends lost 5 bases and 5 bases respectively, with 7 bases between them. The CDR3 runs 12 residues. The V gene's germline CDR1 is SGHTA and CDR2 FQGNSA. CDR3 region: CASSPPHNEQFF. For the CDR3, the DNA is TGTGCCAGCAGCCCCCCCCACAATGAGCAGTTCTTC.

This clonotype was seen many times. V is TRBV7-3 and J is TRBJ2-3; a weak D match, TRBD2 (7 bases). Germline loops: CDR1 SGHTA, CDR2 FQGTGA. This CDR3 region has 16 residues. V shed 1 base and J shed 0 bases, with 11 bases lying between them. Here the CDR3 reads CASSLNAGASTDTQYF. The CDR3 DNA is TGTGCCAGCAGCTTAAACGCGGGGGCTAGCACAGATACGCAGTATTTT.

This clonotype was observed many times. V usage is TRBV23-1 and J usage is TRBJ1-2, with TRBD1 as a possible D gene (6 bases). TRBV23-1 is labeled an ORF, and its function is uncertain. Trimming removed 8 bases at V and 7 bases at J, with 20 bases between. This CDR3 has 14 residues. This CDR3 is CASSLAGTSLGYTF. CDR3 DNA sequence: TGCGCCAGCTCCCTGGCCGGGACATCTCTTGGCTACACCTTC.